This T cell receptor beta chain was recovered during a study of spatial heterogeneity in lung cancer. Germline lookup yields CDR1 MNHNS and CDR2 SASEGT. Trimming shortened V by 6 bases and J by 1 base, and 15 bases separated the two germline ends. The CDR3 has 15 amino acids. The library protocol tagged each TCR cDNA with a unique molecular identifier. TCRdb reprocessed the 5' RACE reads with MiXCR, giving one entry per CDR3 protein. The sample yields tens of thousands of distinct CDR3 sequences, roughly a fifth seen once. Sample time point: sample taken at primary tumor resection. The sequenced material consisted of unsorted whole RNA from tumor, nontumor lung or frozen PBMC. Regarding this clonotype: Its antigen is unknown.

Broader study findings: Resection blood, more than follow-up blood, showed ubiquitous expanded tumor TCRs.

The starting material was PBMCs, obtained at surgery. This chain connects TRBV6-1 to TRBJ2-5; D is unclear. This TCR derives from a male donor with early-stage non-small cell lung cancer. CDR3 bases: TGTGCCAGCAGGTCCCGGGCCCTGTCCCAAGAGACCCAGTACTTC. The encoded protein is CASRSRALSQETQYF.